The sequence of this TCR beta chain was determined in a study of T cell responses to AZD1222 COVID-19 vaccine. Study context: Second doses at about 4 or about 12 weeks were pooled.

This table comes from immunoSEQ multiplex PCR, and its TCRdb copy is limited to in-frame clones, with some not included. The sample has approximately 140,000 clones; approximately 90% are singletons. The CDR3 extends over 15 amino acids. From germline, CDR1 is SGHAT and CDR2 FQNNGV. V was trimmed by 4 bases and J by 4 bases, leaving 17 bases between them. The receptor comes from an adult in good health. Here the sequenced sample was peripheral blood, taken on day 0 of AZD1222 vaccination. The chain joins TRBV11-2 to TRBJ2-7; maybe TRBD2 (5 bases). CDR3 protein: CASSSGPGVAYEQYF. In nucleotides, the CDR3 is TGTGCCAGCAGCTCGGGCCCCGGGGTAGCGTACGAGCAGTACTTC.